This T cell receptor (beta chain) was sequenced in a study of cytomegalovirus exposure and HLA in healthy donors. PCR used 60 Vbeta primers and 13 Jbeta primers. The repertoire was sequenced with immunoSEQ multiplex PCR; TCRdb's copy has only in-frame clones and lacks some. The sample has 99,000 or so clones, about 74% seen once. Findings and caveats of the study: Sequencing depth across donors, presence/absence analyses assumed, was roughly uniform.

There are 16 residues in the CDR3. Germline CDR1 MDHEN, CDR2 SYDVKM. Trimming removed 2 bases from V and 0 bases from J, with 12 bases in between. As regards this clone: Its matching antigen is unknown.

The specimen was PBMCs. The rearrangement joins TRBV28 to TRBJ2-3; D is possibly TRBD1 (6 bases). The TCR originated in a man in his 60s in good health and CMV-seropositive. CDR3 sequence (DNA): TGTGCCAGCAGTTTAAGTGGCGGACAGAGCACAGATACGCAGTATTTT. The encoded protein is CASSLSGGQSTDTQYF.